These T cell receptor beta chains were read from a single sample in a study of blood T cell repertoires in COVID-19. The protocol was immunoSEQ multiplex PCR, while the TCRdb copy is restricted to in-frame clones and leaves out a portion. The sample records about 230,000 clones, roughly 84% being singletons. The sequencing sample was made of peripheral blood. These receptors came from a woman aged 35 to 49 who had recovered from COVID-19. Both conserved end residues are part of each CDR3. The order of the fields is D gene, J gene, clone size, V gene, CDR3 DNA, CDR3 protein. The D gene is left open where the match is weak. Clone size, where shown, is once, few, many, or a class for clones that have expanded.

. TRBJ1-1 . TRBV15 TGTGCCACCCGGCCTGAGGGCGGGGTGTTTACTGAAGCTTTCTTT CATRPEGGVFTEAFF
. TRBJ1-1 . TRBV6-6 TGTGCCAGCAGGGGCTCTGGACTCTTAGAAGCTTTCTTT CASRGSGLLEAFF
. TRBJ1-1 few TRBV7-2 TGTGCCAGCAGCTTAGAGGTCTCAGGAGCTTTCTTT CASSLEVSGAFF
TRBD1 TRBJ2-5 . TRBV9 TGTGCCAGCAGCGTAGATGGGACAGGGGACGAGACCCAGTACTTC CASSVDGTGDETQYF
. TRBJ2-3 . TRBV27 TGTGCCAGCCGTTTAGGGGCTGGAGATACGCAGTATTTT CASRLGAGDTQYF
TRBD1 TRBJ1-5 . TRBV5-5 TGTGCCAGCAGCCCGGGACAGGCCACGAATCAGCCCCAGCATTTT CASSPGQATNQPQHF
. TRBJ1-3 . TRBV6-1 TGTGCCAGCAGTGAACTACCCCAGGCAACGTCTGGAAACACCATATATTTT CASSELPQATSGNTIYF
TRBD1 TRBJ1-1 . TRBV28 TGTGCCAGCAGTTTCAGGGGGCGAAACACTGAAGCTTTCTTT CASSFRGRNTEAFF
. TRBJ1-6 few TRBV4-3 TGCGCCAGCAGCCAAGGGGGCCTCTCCTATAATTCACCCCTCCACTTT CASSQGGLSYNSPLHF
TRBD1 TRBJ2-5 . TRBV30 TGTGCCTGGAGTGGACAGGGGGCGCAGACCCAGTACTTC CAWSGQGAQTQYF
. TRBJ1-3 . TRBV5-6 TGTGCCAGCAGCCCTATCTCTGGAAACACCATATATTTT CASSPISGNTIYF
. TRBJ1-4 . TRBV5-1 TGCGCCAGCAGGTCGGGGGGAACTAATGAAAAACTGTTTTTT CASRSGGTNEKLFF
. TRBJ1-3 few TRBV2 TGTGCCAGCAGTGAACAGGTTCTTGGAAACACCATATATTTT CASSEQVLGNTIYF
. TRBJ1-5 . TRBV5-1 TGCGCCAGCAGCTTGGAGCCCCGGGGTAGCAATCAGCCCCAGCATTTT CASSLEPRGSNQPQHF
. TRBJ1-4 . TRBV19 TGTGCCAGTAGTATAGACAGGGCAGGAAAACTGTTTTTT CASSIDRAGKLFF
. TRBJ1-1 once TRBV30 TGTGCCTGGAGTGTGTCTAGGACTCCCGGTGCGGGCACTGAAGCTTTCTTT CAWSVSRTPGAGTEAFF
. TRBJ2-3 . TRBV18 TGTGCCAGCTCACCACCGGGCCTTTCCGACACAGATACGCAGTATTTT CASSPPGLSDTDTQYF
TRBD2 TRBJ2-7 few TRBV4-2 TGTGCCAGCAGCCGCGGCGGGACTAGCGGGGATAACGAGCAGTACTTC CASSRGGTSGDNEQYF
TRBD2 TRBJ2-1 . TRBV6-5 TGTGCCAGCAGTTACGTTAGCGGGGGGGCGTACAATGAGCAGTTCTTC CASSYVSGGAYNEQFF
. TRBJ2-1 . TRBV11-2 TGTGCCAGCAGCCCAGGGCGGGGCAATGAGCAGTTCTTC CASSPGRGNEQFF
. TRBJ2-5 . TRBV7-9 TGTGCCAGCAGCAACAGAAACCAAGAGACCCAGTACTTC CASSNRNQETQYF
TRBD2 TRBJ2-7 . TRBV10-3 TGTGCCATCAGGGAGAGCGGGGGGTTCGACGAGCAGTACTTC CAIRESGGFDEQYF
TRBD1 TRBJ1-3 . TRBV6-1 TGTGCCAGCAGTGAGTACGGGACAGGGTTTACTGGAAACACCATATATTTT CASSEYGTGFTGNTIYF
. TRBJ1-2 . TRBV19 TGTGCCAGTAGAGAAATTTACGGGGTCCTCGAAAACTATGGCTACACCTTC CASREIYGVLENYGYTF
. TRBJ2-1 . TRBV6-5 TGTGCCAGCAGCCAAGCAATATCAAATGAGCAGTTCTTC CASSQAISNEQFF
. TRBJ2-2 . TRBV3-1/TRBV3-2 TGTGCCAGCAGCCGGCCCCTGCCAGGGACGAACACCGGGGAGCTGTTTTTT CASSRPLPGTNTGELFF
TRBD1 TRBJ1-2 . TRBV19 TGTGCCAGTAGACCTACAGGGGTCCTCTATGGCTACACCTTC CASRPTGVLYGYTF
. TRBJ1-3 . TRBV19 TGTGCCAGTAGTGCCCCAGGGGACGGAAACACCATATATTTT CASSAPGDGNTIYF
. TRBJ2-4 . TRBV7-9 TGTGCCAGCAGCCCCATAGCCAAAAACATTCAGTACTTC CASSPIAKNIQYF
. TRBJ1-2 . TRBV19 TGTGCCAGTACCCGTGATGGTACAGGAAATAACTATGGCTACACCTTC CASTRDGTGNNYGYTF
. TRBJ1-1 . TRBV12-3/TRBV12-4 TGTGCCAGCTGCTGTAACATGAACACTGAAGCTTTCTTT CASCCNMNTEAFF
TRBD1 TRBJ1-1 once TRBV4-2 TGTGCCAGCAGCTCCTGGGACAGGGAGTTGAACACTGAAGCTTTCTTT CASSSWDRELNTEAFF
TRBD1 TRBJ1-1 . TRBV27 TGTGCCAGCAACAACAGGGGTGACGCTGAAGCTTTCTTT CASNNRGDAEAFF
. TRBJ2-7 . TRBV20-1 TGCAGTGCTAGACAGGGCAGCGAGCAGTACTTC CSARQGSEQYF
. TRBJ1-3 . TRBV19 TGTGCCAGTAGTACCAGACTTCTTTTGGGAAACACCATATATTTT CASSTRLLLGNTIYF
TRBD2 TRBJ2-1 . TRBV6-1 TGTGCCAGCAGTGATGCCGGGACTAGCAGGAGTGAGCAGTTCTTC CASSDAGTSRSEQFF
. TRBJ2-7 . TRBV4-1 TGCGCCAGCAGCCAAGATCCCGCTAGATTCTCCTACGAGCAGTACTTC CASSQDPARFSYEQYF
TRBD1 TRBJ1-1 . TRBV29-1 TGCAGCGTTGAAGGAAACAGGGGAGACCCTGAAGCTTTCTTT CSVEGNRGDPEAFF
. TRBJ2-7 . TRBV18 TGTGCCAGCTCACCAGGCCAGGGGCGCGAGCAGTACTTC CASSPGQGREQYF
TRBD1 TRBJ1-2 . TRBV7-9 TGTGCCAGCCGAAAGGGACAGGGATTCTATGGCTACACCTTC CASRKGQGFYGYTF
TRBD1 TRBJ1-4 . TRBV3-1/TRBV3-2 TGTGCCAGCAGCTTACGCGGGACAGATGAAAAACTGTTTTTT CASSLRGTDEKLFF
. TRBJ2-7 . TRBV11-2 TGTGCCAGCAGCGCAGGACAGAACTACGAGCAGTACTTC CASSAGQNYEQYF
. TRBJ2-7 few TRBV15 TGTGCCACCAGCAATTCCGGCTACGAGCAGTACTTC CATSNSGYEQYF
TRBD1 TRBJ1-1 . TRBV3-1/TRBV3-2 TGTGCCAGCAGAGAAAGGGACAGGGGAAAAGCTTTCTTT CASRERDRGKAFF
. TRBJ2-2 . TRBV9 TGTGCCAGCAGCGCTGCGACAGGGAACACCGGGGAGCTGTTTTTT CASSAATGNTGELFF